These 26 T cell receptor beta chains originate from one sample sequenced in a study of blood T cells in healthy people across ages. A second PCR of 7 to 11 cycles used a sample-barcoded 5' primer and a J-beta primer mix. From the 5' RACE reads, TCRdb called clonotypes with MiXCR, one entry per CDR3 protein. The table has about 620,000 distinct CDR3 sequences, roughly 21% seen once. The source material was blood. The receptor set was obtained from a man between 65 and 85 years old in good health.

As DNA, the CDR3 is TGTGCCAGCAGCTCGGGACTGTCCTCTGGAAACACCATATATTTT. It is translated as CASSSGLSSGNTIYF. The chain links TRBV5-6 to TRBJ1-3, with D perhaps matching TRBD1 (5 bases). V gave up 3 bases and J gave up 0 bases, with 10 bases separating them. There are 15 residues in the CDR3. The germline CDR1 and CDR2 sequences are SGHDT and YYEEEE.

This clonotype appeared a few times. This chain links TRBV4-2 with TRBJ2-5; TRBD2 matches at 8 bases. The J call could be wrong; TRBJ2-7 is a better fit for the DNA end. Germline CDR1 LGHNA, CDR2 YNFKEQ. The CDR3 totals 16 residues. The chain's CDR3 is CASSQGILAGAYEQYF. The CDR3 DNA reads as TGTGCCAGCAGCCAAGGGATCCTAGCGGGTGCTTACGAGCAGTACTTC.

This clonotype has just a few counts. CDR3 in DNA: TGTGCCATCAGTGAGTCGACAGGGGAGCAGTTCTTC. Its protein product is CAISESTGEQFF. The chain uses TRBV10-3 and TRBJ2-1; TRBD1 aligns across 7 bases. This CDR3 region has 12 residues. V trimming: 0 bases; J trimming: 10 bases; junction bases outside the gene matches: 0. Germline lookup yields CDR1 ENHRY and CDR2 SYGVKD.

The sample holds a few counts of this clonotype. The chain couples TRBV18 to TRBJ2-3, with TRBD2 matching 8 bases. Germline loops: CDR1 KGHSH, CDR2 LQKENI. V was clipped by 0 bases and J by 1 base; unmatched bases: 3. This CDR3 contains 16 residues. CDR3 sequence: CASSPPNSGGTDTQYF. CDR3 bases: TGTGCCAGCTCACCACCGAATAGCGGGGGCACAGATACGCAGTATTTT.

This clonotype was seen a few times. The V and J genes are TRBV9 and TRBJ2-1; D possibly corresponds to TRBD2 (6 bases). The CDR3 contains 15 residues. V was pared by 0 bases and J by 3 bases, with 10 bases between. CDR1 SGDLS and CDR2 YYNGEE come from the germline V gene. CDR3 amino acids: CASSVDLAYYNEQFF. The CDR3 bases are TGTGCCAGCAGCGTAGATCTAGCGTACTACAATGAGCAGTTCTTC.

The gene calls are TRBV20-1 and TRBJ2-3; 10 positions match TRBD2. CDR1 and CDR2 from the germline V gene are DFQATT and SNEGSKA (reference sequence). J gave up 2 bases and V 5 bases, and 13 bases lay outside the gene matches. The CDR3 is made up of 17 amino acids. For the CDR3, the DNA is TGCAGTGCTGGAGGCAGGGGCGGACTAGCGGACACAGATACGCAGTATTTT. It specifies CSAGGRGGLADTDTQYF.

V usage is TRBV5-1 and J usage is TRBJ2-5; 13 bases map to TRBD2. Matching the DNA end better, TRBJ2-1 makes the J call doubtful. There are 16 residues in the CDR3. Germline V lookup: CDR1 SGHRS, CDR2 YFSETQ. The CDR3 spells CASSAWTSGSWNEQFF. The CDR3 DNA follows: TGCGCCAGCAGCGCCTGGACTAGCGGGAGTTGGAATGAGCAGTTCTTC.

The rearrangement links TRBV7-3 to TRBJ1-2, with TRBD1 as a possible D gene (6 bases). Looked up from germline, CDR1 is SGHTA and CDR2 is FQGTGA. V lost 5 bases to trimming and J lost 7 bases, with 20 bases between them. The CDR3 totals 15 residues. The CDR3 here is CASSPTPRGSAGYTF. The CDR3 DNA reads TGTGCCAGCAGCCCAACACCCAGGGGATCTGCTGGCTACACCTTC.

The V call is TRBV12-3 or TRBV12-4, the J call TRBJ2-1; no firm D call. Trimming left V 7 bases short and J 4 bases short, with 11 bases between. The CDR3 runs 13 residues. The CDR3 DNA reads as TGTGCCAGCAACCAGGTTTTGTACAATGAGCAGTTCTTC. It is translated as CASNQVLYNEQFF.

The chain recombines TRBV20-1 with TRBJ2-5; a weak D match, TRBD1 (7 bases). CDR1 and CDR2 from the germline V gene are DFQATT and SNEGSKA (reference sequence). Trimming took 1 base from V and 4 from J, leaving 13 bases between them. The CDR3 is 14 residues long. The CDR3 protein is CSARGNQGGETQYF. The CDR3 DNA is TGCAGTGCTAGAGGGAACCAGGGGGGAGAGACCCAGTACTTC.

The CDR3 spells CSARFTDDKYQETQYF. As DNA, the CDR3 is TGCAGTGCTAGGTTCACGGACGATAAGTACCAAGAGACCCAGTACTTC. The genes are TRBV20-1 and TRBJ2-5; no firm D call. CDR3 size: 16 residues. Germline CDR1 reads DFQATT; CDR2 reads SNEGSKA (reference sequence). Between the trimmed V and J ends, which lost 3 bases and 0 bases, there was a span of 17 bases.

The chain combines TRBV20-1 with TRBJ1-4; no firm D call. Trimming cost V 0 bases and J 4 bases, with 9 bases left between them. Germline loops: CDR1 DFQATT, CDR2 SNEGSKA (reference sequence). This CDR3 is 14 amino acids long. CDR3 loop: CSARDPGLNEKLFF. The DNA for the CDR3 is TGCAGTGCTAGAGATCCCGGTCTTAATGAAAAACTGTTTTTT.

This clonotype has a handful of counts. The genes are TRBV27 and TRBJ2-1; D not certain. Germline V CDR1 and CDR2: MNHEY, SMNVEV (reference sequence). Trimming took off 5 bases at V and 6 bases at J, with 14 bases between the two ends. This CDR3 region has 14 residues. Here the CDR3 reads CASSKGTTVNEQFF. In DNA, the CDR3 is TGTGCCAGCAGTAAGGGAACTACGGTCAATGAGCAGTTCTTC.

This chain joins TRBV12-3 or TRBV12-4 and TRBJ2-5; TRBD2 matches at 7 bases. The CDR3 runs 16 residues. The V and J ends lost 7 bases and 5 bases, in that order; junction bases with no gene match: 16. The CDR3 is CASTNSGGGRSETQYF. CDR3 nucleotides: TGTGCCAGCACCAACTCGGGGGGAGGGAGGAGCGAGACCCAGTACTTC.

This CDR3 reads CSAHSPRQGYHEQYF. The CDR3 DNA sequence: TGCAGCGCACATTCACCTCGGCAGGGTTACCACGAGCAGTACTTC. This chain uses TRBV29-1 with TRBJ2-7, with D maybe TRBD1 (5 bases). CDR1 and CDR2 from the germline V gene are SQVTM and ANQGSEA. This CDR3 spans 15 amino acids. V was pared by 7 bases and J by 5 bases, with 24 bases between.

V is TRBV19 and J is TRBJ2-2; 11 bases line up with TRBD2. V gave up 4 bases and J gave up 3 bases; unmatched junction bases: 4. Germline V gene data show CDR1 as LNHDA and CDR2 as SQIVND (reference sequence). The CDR3 extends over 16 amino acids. DNA of the CDR3: TGTGCCAGTAGTACCACTAGCGGGAGTCACACCGGGGAGCTGTTTTTT. Residues: CASSTTSGSHTGELFF.

The V call is TRBV14, the J call TRBJ2-2; unclear D gene. In germline, CDR1 is SGHDN, CDR2 FVKESK. The CDR3 covers 15 residues. V lost 1 base to trimming and J lost 3 bases, with 9 bases between them. The CDR3 region is CASSQAIRDTGELFF. CDR3 in DNA: TGTGCCAGCAGCCAAGCGATCAGAGACACCGGGGAGCTGTTTTTT.

This rearrangement joins TRBV5-1 to TRBJ2-5; D not certain. With the DNA end fitting TRBJ2-1 better, the J assignment may be wrong. CDR1 is SGHRS and CDR2 is YFSETQ in the germline V gene. CDR3 length: 14 residues. The CDR3 here is CASSLDYLLGEQFF. The CDR3 DNA reads TGCGCCAGCAGCTTGGACTACCTCTTGGGTGAGCAGTTCTTC.

This chain uses TRBV5-1 with TRBJ2-5; 11 bases map to TRBD2. The germline gives CDR1 SGHRS, CDR2 YFSETQ. The CDR3 contains 15 residues. With V trimmed by 4 bases and J by 1 base, 3 bases remained unmatched. Written as DNA, the CDR3 is TGCGCCAGCAGCATCGGGACTAGCGGCCAAGAGACCCAGTACTTC. It yields the protein CASSIGTSGQETQYF.

The chain uses TRBV7-6 and TRBJ2-7; D call uncertain. V lost 1 base and J lost 5, with 12 bases in between. Germline assignment: CDR1 SGHVS and CDR2 FNYEAQ. The CDR3 has 14 residues. DNA of the CDR3: TGTGCCAGCAGCTTAGTAGGATTTAACGACGAGCAGTACTTC. It codes for CASSLVGFNDEQYF.

This clonotype was seen a few times. The chain combines TRBV12-3 or TRBV12-4 with TRBJ2-1; 7 nucleotides line up with TRBD1. The V and J ends lost 6 bases and 7 bases, in that order; junction bases with no gene match: 9. The CDR3 consists of 14 residues. The CDR3 is CASSPREGANEQFF. CDR3 bases: TGTGCCAGCAGCCCCCGAGAGGGGGCAAATGAGCAGTTCTTC.

Only a few counts were recorded for this clonotype. V gene TRBV20-1 combines with J gene TRBJ2-5, with TRBD2 as a possible D gene (7 bases). CDR3 size: 12 residues. Germline V CDR1 and CDR2: DFQATT, SNEGSKA (reference sequence). Trimming removed 3 bases from V and 6 bases from J, with 11 bases in between. CDR3 protein: CSASRGGQTQYF. DNA for the CDR3: TGCAGTGCTAGTAGGGGGGGACAGACCCAGTACTTC.

In its sample, this clonotype was seen a few times. This chain joins TRBV6-2 or TRBV6-3 and TRBJ1-1; unclear D gene. V was cut by 9 bases and J by 3 bases, with 11 bases left in between. Germline V gene data show CDR1 as MNHEY and CDR2 as SVGEGT. CDR3 length equals 12 residues. The DNA of the CDR3 is TGTGCCAGTAGACACTCGTACACTGAAGCTTTCTTT. This sequence encodes CASRHSYTEAFF.

This clonotype was counted only a few times. A read error may produce the germline difference seen at one junction end. In DNA, the CDR3 is TGTGCCAGCAGTTCAACCGGGACTAGCGGGACTAGCTTC. Its protein product is CASSSTGTSGTSF. The chain joins TRBV12-3 or TRBV12-4 to TRBJ2-1, with 13 bases matching TRBD2. The CDR3 extends over 13 amino acids.

V is TRBV28 and J is TRBJ2-1; no clear D gene. Deletions cut 5 bases from V and 8 bases from J, with 19 bases between. Germline assignment: CDR1 MDHEN and CDR2 SYDVKM. The CDR3 extends over 15 amino acids. In DNA, the CDR3 is TGTGCCAGCAGTCGTACCGGAACCCTGGACGATGAGCAGTTCTTC. This gives the protein CASSRTGTLDDEQFF. Using reference TRBV28 and TRBJ2-1 for the parts outside the CDR3, the full variable domain is DVKVTQSSRYLVKRTGEKVFLECVQDMDHENMFWYRQDPGLGLRLIYFSYDVKMKEKGDIPEGYSVSREKKERFSLILESASTNQTSMYLCASSRTGTLDDEQFFGPGTRLTVL.

This clonotype was detected only a few times. The chain uses TRBV6-6 and TRBJ2-7, with 10 bases identical to TRBD1. Germline V CDR1 and CDR2: MNHNY, SVGAGI (reference sequence). The CDR3 runs to 15 residues. The V segment lost 5 bases and the J segment 2 bases; nucleotides outside the gene matches: 6. CDR3 sequence (DNA): TGTGCCAGCAGTCACCCGGACAGGGGGGCCTACGAGCAGTACTTC. Encoded protein: CASSHPDRGAYEQYF.